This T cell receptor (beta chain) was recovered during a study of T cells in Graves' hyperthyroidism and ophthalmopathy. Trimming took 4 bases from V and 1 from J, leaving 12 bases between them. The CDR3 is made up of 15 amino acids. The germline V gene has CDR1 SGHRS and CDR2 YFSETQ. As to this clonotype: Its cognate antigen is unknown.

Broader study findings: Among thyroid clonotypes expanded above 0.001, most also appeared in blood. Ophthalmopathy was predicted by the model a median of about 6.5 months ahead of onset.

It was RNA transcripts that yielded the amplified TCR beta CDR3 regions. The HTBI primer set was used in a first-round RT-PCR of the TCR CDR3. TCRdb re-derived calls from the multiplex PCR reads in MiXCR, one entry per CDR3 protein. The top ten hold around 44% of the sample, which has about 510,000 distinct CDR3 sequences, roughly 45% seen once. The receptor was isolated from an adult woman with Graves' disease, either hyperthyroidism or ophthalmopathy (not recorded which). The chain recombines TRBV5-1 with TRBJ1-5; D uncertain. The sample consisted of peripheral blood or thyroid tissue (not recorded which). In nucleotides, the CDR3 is TGCGCCAGCAGCGAACTCCCGGGGAGCAATCAGCCCCAGCATTTT. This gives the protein CASSELPGSNQPQHF.